The 32 T cell receptor beta chains below were found in one sample sequenced in a study of T-cell reconstitution after alpha-beta-depleted transplantation in children. During its preparation, the TCRbeta library received unique molecular identifiers. A single record per CDR3 protein comes from TCRdb applying MiXCR to the PCR reads. The sample lists 450,000 to 600,000 distinct CDR3 sequences, 8% to 11% occurring once. Sequencing was performed on PBMCs, taken before TCRalphabeta/CD19-depleted stem cell transplant. These receptor sequences come from a child aged 2 to 15 with inherited bone marrow failure, due to receive a stem cell transplant.

This clonotype was recorded at least ten times. The chain employs TRBV7-8 and TRBJ1-1; possibly TRBD1 for D (6 bases). The CDR3 is made up of 16 amino acids. CDR1 is SGHVS, CDR2 FQNEAQ, per germline. The V end lost 5 bases, the J end lost 2 bases, and 18 bases lay between the germline ends. CDR3 amino acids: CASSPGGGGGNTEAFF. The CDR3 DNA sequence: TGTGCCAGCAGCCCGGGGGGAGGAGGGGGTAACACTGAAGCTTTCTTT. The full variable domain, with the rest looked up from reference TRBV7-8 and TRBJ1-1, is GAGVSQSPRYKVAKRGQDVALRCDPISGHVSLFWYQQALGQGPEFLTYFQNEAQLDKSGLPSDRFFAERPEGSVSTLKIQRTQQEDSAVYLCASSPGGGGGNTEAFFGQGTRLTVV.

In its sample, this clonotype was seen many times. This chain connects TRBV4-1 to TRBJ1-1; TRBD1 matches 7 bases. V dropped 5 bases and J dropped 5; count of bases not matched to a gene: 8. Germline assignment: CDR1 MGHRA and CDR2 YSYEKL. This CDR3 contains 14 residues. The CDR3 nucleotides are TGCGCCAGCAGCGCCCACAGGGGTGGGACTGAAGCTTTCTTT. It is translated as CASSAHRGGTEAFF.

This clonotype was seen a handful of times. This sequence joins TRBV7-9 and TRBJ2-3; the match to TRBD2 covers 7 bases. CDR1 SEHNR and CDR2 FQNEAQ come from the germline V gene (reference sequence). V lost 5 bases and J lost 4; bases outside the gene matches: 15. The CDR3 consists of 17 residues. CDR3: CASSPAGFAGVSDTQYF. The CDR3 coding sequence is TGTGCCAGCAGCCCCGCGGGGTTTGCGGGAGTCTCAGATACGCAGTATTTT.

This clonotype has ten or more counts. The chain has TRBV27 and TRBJ1-1, with D uncertain. The CDR3 contains 13 residues. Germline V gives CDR1 MNHEY, CDR2 SMNVEV (reference sequence). V lost 8 bases to trimming and J lost 1 base, with 11 bases between them. The CDR3 here is CASYPLENTEAFF. The DNA of the CDR3 is TGTGCCAGCTACCCTCTAGAGAACACTGAAGCTTTCTTT.

This clonotype was detected many times. This chain connects TRBV9 to TRBJ1-3, with 8 bases aligning to TRBD1. The CDR3 totals 16 residues. With 0 bases clipped from V and 0 bases from J, the junction kept 2 bases outside the gene matches. Germline V gene data show CDR1 as SGDLS and CDR2 as YYNGEE. The CDR3: CASSVAGTGSGNTIYF. CDR3 bases: TGTGCCAGCAGCGTAGCCGGGACAGGCTCTGGAAACACCATATATTTT.

There are many counts of this clonotype. The chain uses TRBV9 and TRBJ2-2; no reliable D call. The germline CDR1 and CDR2 sequences are SGDLS and YYNGEE. V was pared by 0 bases and J by 0 bases, with 9 bases between. This CDR3 is built from 16 residues. The CDR3 DNA follows: TGTGCCAGCAGCGTAGGGTCGGCGGCGAACACCGGGGAGCTGTTTTTT. Translating gives CASSVGSAANTGELFF.

The chain carries TRBV29-1 and TRBJ1-2; 7 bases map to TRBD1. V lost 2 bases, J lost 8 bases, and 14 bases stayed unmatched. Germline V gene sequence: CDR1 SQVTM, CDR2 ANQGSEA. The CDR3 spans 15 residues. As DNA, the CDR3 is TGCAGCGTTGAAAATCAAATTTACAGGGGCCAAGGCTACACCTTC. Its protein product is CSVENQIYRGQGYTF.

This clonotype was counted only a few times. The chain joins TRBV28 to TRBJ2-6; D is ambiguous. Germline-derived CDR1 and CDR2 are MDHEN and SYDVKM. The ends were cut back, 5 bases at V and 0 bases at J, with 14 bases in the middle. CDR3 length: 17 amino acids. The CDR3 is CASSKGSDFSGANVLTF. The CDR3 coding sequence is TGTGCCAGCAGTAAGGGCAGTGATTTCTCTGGGGCCAACGTCCTGACTTTC.

This clonotype showed up many times. The chain recombines TRBV18 with TRBJ2-7; 7 bases agree with TRBD1. Per germline, CDR1 KGHSH and CDR2 LQKENI. The CDR3 covers 15 residues. After removal of 3 bases from V and 7 bases from J, the junction contained 12 bases not matched to a gene. The CDR3 DNA reads as TGTGCCAGCTCACCGACAGGGAACCGTATGGGGGAGCAGTACTTC. It is translated as CASSPTGNRMGEQYF. The full variable domain, completed using reference TRBV18 and TRBJ2-7, is NAGVMQNPRHLVRRRGQEARLRCSPMKGHSHVYWYRQLPEEGLKFMVYLQKENIIDESGMPKERFSAEFPKEGPSILRIQQVVRGDSAAYFCASSPTGNRMGEQYFGPGTRLTVT.

This clonotype has at least ten counts. This chain joins TRBV6-2 or TRBV6-3 and TRBJ2-7; perhaps TRBD1 as D (5 bases). CDR1 and CDR2 (germline): MNHEY, SVGEGT. This CDR3 has 14 residues. The ends were cut back, 7 bases at V and 6 bases at J, with 19 bases in the middle. The chain's CDR3 is CASTDLPIQGEQYF. The CDR3 DNA reads as TGTGCCAGCACCGATTTGCCCATTCAGGGCGAGCAGTACTTC.

Notes on this clonotype: This CDR3 fails to terminate in the conserved phenylalanine or tryptophan, so it likely reflects a read error. The rearrangement joins TRBV30 to TRBJ2-2; no definite D call. Looked up from germline, CDR1 is GTSNPN and CDR2 is SVGIG (reference sequence). The germline V and J ends were trimmed by 0 bases and 8 bases, with 7 bases remaining between them. The CDR3 spans 12 residues. The CDR3, as DNA: TGTGCCTGGAGTGTACTGGGTGGGGAGCTGTTTTAT. Amino acids: CAWSVLGGELFY.

This clonotype was seen many times. The chain is built from TRBV2 and TRBJ2-5; no definite D call. V gave up 3 bases and J gave up 2 bases, with 4 bases separating them. The CDR3 extends over 12 amino acids. Germline CDR1 and CDR2: SNHLY and FYNNEI. The CDR3 coding sequence is TGTGCCAGCAGTGACGGGCAAGAGACCCAGTACTTC. Translating it yields CASSDGQETQYF.

This clonotype was counted at least ten times. The V and J genes are TRBV3-1 and TRBJ2-7; D unclear. CDR1 is LGHDT and CDR2 is YNNKEL in the germline V gene (reference sequence). The V end was cut by 4 bases, the J end by 3 bases, with 19 bases between. The length of the CDR3 is 16 residues. The CDR3 coding sequence is TGTGCCAGCAGCCTGGCTGGGCGCAGTTTCTACTACGAGCAGTACTTC. Its translation: CASSLAGRSFYYEQYF.

This clonotype was seen many times. The chain recombines TRBV29-1 with TRBJ2-1; D unclear. The CDR3 runs 11 residues. Germline CDR1 SQVTM, CDR2 ANQGSEA. The CDR3 bases are TGCAGTGAAACCGAATACAATGAGCAGTTCTTC. It translates to CSETEYNEQFF.

Ten or more counts support this clonotype. This rearrangement joins TRBV12-3 or TRBV12-4 to TRBJ2-1; 7 bases line up with TRBD2. The CDR3 length is 16 residues. With 3 bases clipped from V and 8 bases from J, the junction kept 13 bases outside the gene matches. CDR3 DNA sequence: TGTGCCAGCAGTTTTCCCCCCCCCGGGGGAGGGGATGAGCAGTTCTTC. Its translation is CASSFPPPGGGDEQFF.

CDR3 sequence: CASSLTGYQNNQPQHF. CDR3 DNA sequence: TGCGCCAGCAGCCTCACAGGGTATCAGAACAATCAGCCCCAGCATTTT. V gene TRBV4-1 combines with J gene TRBJ1-5, with D tentatively TRBD1 (6 bases). The V gene lost 4 bases and the J gene lost 3 bases, with 16 bases spanning the gap. The CDR3 contains 16 residues. Germline lookup yields CDR1 MGHRA and CDR2 YSYEKL.

This clonotype was observed many times. This chain connects TRBV29-1 to TRBJ1-1, with D possibly matching TRBD1 (6 bases). Germline V gene data show CDR1 as SQVTM and CDR2 as ANQGSEA. This CDR3 has 12 residues. The V end was cut by 6 bases, the J end by 5 bases, with 13 bases between. The CDR3 reads CSVVARGTEAFF. As DNA, the CDR3 is TGCAGCGTCGTGGCTAGGGGGACTGAAGCTTTCTTT. Together with reference TRBV29-1 and TRBJ1-1, the CDR3 gives the full variable domain: SAVISQKPSRDICQRGTSLTIQCQVDSQVTMMFWYRQQPGQSLTLIATANQGSEATYESGFVIDKFPISRPNLTFSTLTVSNMSPEDSSIYLCSVVARGTEAFFGQGTRLTVV.

This clonotype was seen many times. The J gene is TRBJ1-1, the V gene TRBV7-9; 8 bases agree with TRBD1. Trimming removed 7 bases from V and 3 bases from J; junction bases left unmatched: 7. The CDR3 sequence is 14 residues long. Germline CDR1 and CDR2: SEHNR and FQNEAQ (reference sequence). The CDR3 spells CASTPDREDTEAFF. As DNA, the CDR3 is TGTGCCAGCACCCCGGACAGGGAGGACACTGAAGCTTTCTTT.

In its sample, this clonotype was seen many times. The chain carries TRBV5-1 and TRBJ1-1, with D maybe TRBD1 (5 bases). The CDR3 extends over 15 amino acids. V lost 5 bases and J 1 base, leaving 15 bases between the germline ends. CDR1 is SGHRS and CDR2 is YFSETQ in the germline V gene. The chain's CDR3 is CASRMGWTQNTEAFF. In nucleotides, the CDR3 is TGCGCCAGCAGGATGGGGTGGACACAGAACACTGAAGCTTTCTTT.

At least ten counts were recorded for this clonotype. The chain recombines TRBV5-1 with TRBJ2-2; tentative D call: TRBD2 (5 bases). Germline CDR1 SGHRS, CDR2 YFSETQ. The CDR3 covers 13 residues. Trimming took off 6 bases at V and 1 base at J, with 7 bases between the two ends. CDR3: CASNGENTGELFF. In DNA form, the CDR3 reads TGCGCCAGCAACGGGGAGAACACCGGGGAGCTGTTTTTT.

This clonotype was counted at least ten times. This chain connects TRBV7-9 to TRBJ2-1; D ambiguous. Germline CDR1 reads SEHNR; CDR2 reads FQNEAQ (reference sequence). The V end was cut by 3 bases, the J end by 5 bases, with 8 bases between. The CDR3 length is 13 residues. The CDR3 loop reads CASSFGMNNEQFF. The DNA of the CDR3 is TGTGCCAGCAGCTTTGGAATGAACAATGAGCAGTTCTTC.

There are many counts of this clonotype. The V gene is TRBV29-1, the J gene TRBJ1-1, with D hard to call. V shed 7 bases and J shed 0 bases, with 12 bases lying between them. Germline V gene data show CDR1 as SQVTM and CDR2 as ANQGSEA. The length of the CDR3 is 13 residues. DNA of the CDR3: TGCAGCGCAGGCCCCGAGCTGAACACTGAAGCTTTCTTT. Its protein product is CSAGPELNTEAFF.

This clonotype occurred many times. The chain employs TRBV4-1 and TRBJ2-7; 10 bases line up with TRBD2. Germline trimming cut 1 base from V and 6 bases from J; bases unmatched to any gene: 6. The CDR3 length is 15 residues. Germline CDR1 reads MGHRA; CDR2 reads YSYEKL. The CDR3 coding sequence is TGCGCCAGCAGCCAAGGCGTGGTAGCGGGAGGCGAGCAGTACTTC. Protein product: CASSQGVVAGGEQYF.

The table lists this clonotype with many counts. V gene TRBV5-1 combines with J gene TRBJ2-7, with 11 bases matching TRBD2. This CDR3 has 16 amino acids. Trimming removed 4 bases from V and 0 bases from J; junction bases left unmatched: 6. Germline CDR1 is SGHRS and CDR2 is YFSETQ. CDR3 residues: CASSIGTSGASYEQYF. Written as DNA, the CDR3 is TGCGCCAGCAGCATTGGGACTAGCGGAGCCTCCTACGAGCAGTACTTC. The full variable domain, completed using reference TRBV5-1 and TRBJ2-7, is KAGVTQTPRYLIKTRGQQVTLSCSPISGHRSVSWYQQTPGQGLQFLFEYFSETQRNKGNFPGRFSGRQFSNSRSEMNVSTLELGDSALYLCASSIGTSGASYEQYFGPGTRLTVT.

This clonotype has ten or more counts. The chain links TRBV7-8 to TRBJ2-7, with 7 bases matching TRBD1. The CDR3 contains 17 residues. CDR1 and CDR2 (germline): SGHVS, FQNEAQ. V lost 0 bases, J lost 3 bases, and 11 bases stayed unmatched. CDR3 loop: CASSLAQTGERSYEQYF. The CDR3 DNA sequence: TGTGCCAGCAGCTTAGCCCAAACAGGGGAGCGGAGCTACGAGCAGTACTTC. Variable domain in full (rest from reference TRBV7-8 and TRBJ2-7): GAGVSQSPRYKVAKRGQDVALRCDPISGHVSLFWYQQALGQGPEFLTYFQNEAQLDKSGLPSDRFFAERPEGSVSTLKIQRTQQEDSAVYLCASSLAQTGERSYEQYFGPGTRLTVT.

This clonotype was counted a few times. This chain joins TRBV20-1 and TRBJ1-1, with D maybe TRBD1 (6 bases). V shed 0 bases and J shed 6 bases, with 20 bases lying between them. Per the germline V gene, CDR1 is DFQATT and CDR2 is SNEGSKA (reference sequence). This CDR3 has 16 residues. CDR3 DNA: TGCAGTGCTAGAGAATTGGGGGCAGGGTTGCTCCCTGAAGCTTTCTTT. Encoded protein: CSARELGAGLLPEAFF.

This clonotype has ten or more counts. The rearrangement joins TRBV5-1 to TRBJ2-1, with TRBD2 matching 9 bases. Germline V CDR1 and CDR2: SGHRS, YFSETQ. This CDR3 spans 16 amino acids. Losses at the gene ends were 0 bases for V and 9 bases for J; bases not matched to a gene: 10. DNA for the CDR3: TGCGCCAGCAGCTTGGTTGGACTAGCGACTCTCGCTGAGCAGTTCTTC. It yields the protein CASSLVGLATLAEQFF.

This clonotype was observed a few times. The chain is built from TRBV27 and TRBJ1-5; weak D call: TRBD1 (6 bases). V lost 3 bases, J lost 2 bases, and 8 bases lay in between. CDR1 and CDR2 (germline): MNHEY, SMNVEV (reference sequence). The CDR3 is 14 amino acids. CDR3 residues: CASSFTGRNQPQHF. The CDR3 DNA follows: TGTGCCAGCAGTTTCACAGGGCGCAATCAGCCCCAGCATTTT.

There are many counts of this clonotype. The chain carries TRBV10-1 and TRBJ2-3; D gene ambiguous. The CDR3 totals 13 residues. Germline assignment: CDR1 WNHNN and CDR2 SYGVQD (reference sequence). Trimming took off 6 bases at V and 5 bases at J, with 12 bases between the two ends. In DNA, the CDR3 is TGCGCCAGCAGCTCAGACGTAAGAGATACGCAGTATTTT. This translates into CASSSDVRDTQYF.

This clonotype was counted ten times or more. The gene calls are TRBV15 and TRBJ2-3; 8 bases are shared with TRBD2. The V and J ends lost 9 bases and 3 bases, in that order; junction bases with no gene match: 5. CDR3 size: 13 residues. CDR1 is LNHNV, CDR2 YYDKDF, per germline (reference sequence). The CDR3 here is CATREARTDTQYF. CDR3 nucleotides: TGTGCCACGCGGGAGGCTCGGACAGATACGCAGTATTTT.

The V and J genes are TRBV7-9 and TRBJ2-4; 7 bases fit TRBD1. V was pared by 3 bases and J by 10 bases, with 15 bases of the junction left unmatched. CDR3 length: 16 residues. Germline loops: CDR1 SEHNR, CDR2 FQNEAQ (reference sequence). CDR3 bases: TGTGCCAGCAGCTTTGCACCGGGACAGACCTCAAGGATTCAGTACTTC. Translation: CASSFAPGQTSRIQYF. The full variable domain, with the rest looked up from reference TRBV7-9 and TRBJ2-4, is DTGVSQNPRHKITKRGQNVTFRCDPISEHNRLYWYRQTLGQGPEFLTYFQNEAQLEKSRLLSDRFSAERPKGSFSTLEIQRTEQGDSAMYLCASSFAPGQTSRIQYFGAGTRLSVL.

This clonotype was observed at least ten times. The chain combines TRBV28 with TRBJ2-3; TRBD2 matches 12 bases. Germline V gene sequence: CDR1 MDHEN, CDR2 SYDVKM. The CDR3 sequence is 19 residues long. J gave up 2 bases and V 6 bases, and 15 bases lay outside the gene matches. In DNA, the CDR3 is TGTGCCAGCAGCCTGCTAGCGGGAGGGCCCGGTAAAGACACAGATACGCAGTATTTT. It specifies CASSLLAGGPGKDTDTQYF.